The entry below describes one TCR beta chain. Its antigen is unidentified. The CDR3 sequence is 15 residues long. The data stem from a study of T cells expressing NK-cell markers. Study context: Source material for TCR beta repertoires consisted of sorted CD3+CD56+NKG2C+, CD3+CD56+NKG2C- and CD3+CD56-NKG2C+ T cells. Findings and caveats of the study: The CD3+CD56-NKG2C+ fraction was also led by these clonotypes in a handful of donors. In 6 or 7 donors, dominant NKG2C+ clonotypes were roughly 1.0-8% of CD8+ T cells.

TCRdb re-analyzed the 5' RACE reads; it lists each CDR3 protein once, without DNA. The sample has roughly 150,000 distinct CDR3 sequences. This clonotype was sampled from a man aged 18-75 years in good health. The sequencing sample was made of blood T cells: a sorted CD56 or NKG2C T cell subset, CD4+ or CD8+ T cells, or bulk PBMC T cells (not recorded which). The V and J genes are TRBV12-3 or TRBV12-4 and TRBJ2-3; the D call of TRBD1 rests on TCRdb alone, since no DNA is present to check it. This CDR3 is CASSPGQEITDTQYF.